The source of this T cell receptor beta chain is a study of blood T cells in healthy people across ages. This CDR3 region has 14 residues. Germline CDR1 is SGHRS and CDR2 is YFSETQ. The ends lost 4 bases at V and 4 bases at J; junction bases unmatched: 4. Through a sample-barcoded 5' primer and a J-beta primer mix, a second PCR was run for 7 to 11 cycles. TCRdb ran MiXCR on the 5' RACE reads and lists one entry per CDR3 protein. This table holds around 1.7 million distinct CDR3 sequences, 25% to 30% found once. This clonotype was recorded many times. What it binds is unknown. General study findings and limits: When set beside aged donors, long-lived donors presented more naive CD4+ cells and higher diversity.

The TCR originated in a woman aged 30 to 39 in good health. This rearrangement joins TRBV5-1 to TRBJ2-5, with TRBD1 matching over 10 bases. The sample taken for sequencing was blood. The CDR3 region is CASSRDRGLETQYF. The DNA for the CDR3 is TGCGCCAGCAGCCGGGACAGGGGCCTAGAGACCCAGTACTTC.